Listed below are T cell receptor beta chains from one sample, sequenced in a study of control samples from healthy donors and cancer patients. Produced via immunoSEQ multiplex PCR; TCRdb's table is partial and in-frame only. The table includes 100,000 or so clones, 75% to 85% detected once. The specimen was blood. These receptor sequences come from a young woman in good health. Both conserved end residues are part of each CDR3. Each record gives: clone size, J gene, D gene, V gene, CDR3 DNA, CDR3 protein. The D gene is left open where the match is weak. Some rows have no size entry. The others give once, few or many, or a class for an expanded clone.

size: .
J: TRBJ2-7
D: .
V: TRBV10-3
DNA: TGTGCCATCAGAACCGGGGCAGGGGACTACGAGCAGTACTTC
CDR3: CAIRTGAGDYEQYF

size: .
J: TRBJ2-7
D: .
V: TRBV10-1
DNA: TGCGCCAGCAGTGAGTCTGGTCAGCATTACGAGCAGTACTTC
CDR3: CASSESGQHYEQYF

size: .
J: TRBJ2-1
D: .
V: TRBV30
DNA: TGTGCCTGGAGTGTACCTCTAGGGGTCCTCAATGAGCAGTTCTTC
CDR3: CAWSVPLGVLNEQFF

size: few
J: TRBJ1-1
D: TRBD1
V: TRBV19
DNA: TGTGCCAGTAGTTCACGGACAGGGAAGGTGAACACTGAAGCTTTCTTT
CDR3: CASSSRTGKVNTEAFF

size: .
J: TRBJ2-3
D: .
V: TRBV6-2/TRBV6-3
DNA: TGTGCCAGCAGTTACGGGCATCAGGGCACAGATACGCAGTATTTT
CDR3: CASSYGHQGTDTQYF

size: .
J: TRBJ1-2
D: .
V: TRBV6-5
DNA: TGTGCCAGCAGTTCACAGGGAGTCTATGGCTACACCTTC
CDR3: CASSSQGVYGYTF

size: .
J: TRBJ1-2
D: .
V: TRBV27
DNA: TGTGCCAGCAGTCCACTCCCCCGGTCAGCTAACTATGGCTACACCTTC
CDR3: CASSPLPRSANYGYTF

size: many
J: TRBJ2-2
D: TRBD1
V: TRBV19
DNA: TGTGCCAGTAGAGTATGGGGACAGGGGCCCACCGGGGAGCTGTTTTTT
CDR3: CASRVWGQGPTGELFF

size: few
J: TRBJ1-2
D: .
V: TRBV14
DNA: TGTGCCAGCAGTTATACCGACAGGCTCCGCTATGGCTACACCTTC
CDR3: CASSYTDRLRYGYTF

size: .
J: TRBJ1-4
D: .
V: TRBV30
DNA: TGTGCCTGGAGACCCGGGGGTGAAAAACTGTTTTTT
CDR3: CAWRPGGEKLFF

size: few
J: TRBJ1-1
D: .
V: TRBV12-5
DNA: TGTGCTAGTGGTTTGGTACCCCTCACTGAAGCTTTCTTT
CDR3: CASGLVPLTEAFF

size: .
J: TRBJ2-7
D: .
V: TRBV5-1
DNA: TGCGCCAGCAGCTTGACCTCCTACGAGCAGTACTTC
CDR3: CASSLTSYEQYF

size: .
J: TRBJ1-1
D: .
V: TRBV29-1
DNA: TGCAGCGCCCGGGCCGCGGGAGAAGCTTTCTTT
CDR3: CSARAAGEAFF

size: .
J: TRBJ1-3
D: .
V: TRBV5-1
DNA: TGCGCCAGCCGCCAGGGCAGAGGTCAGAACACCATATATTTT
CDR3: CASRQGRGQNTIYF

size: .
J: TRBJ2-6
D: .
V: TRBV6-2/TRBV6-3
DNA: TGTGCCAGCAGCTACTCGCTCCGGGACTCTGGGGCCAACGTCCTGACTTTC
CDR3: CASSYSLRDSGANVLTF

size: once
J: TRBJ2-5
D: .
V: TRBV6-1
DNA: TGTGCCAGCAGTGAAGCTTTGGGACTGCGGGGAGAGACCCAGTACTTC
CDR3: CASSEALGLRGETQYF

size: .
J: TRBJ1-2
D: .
V: TRBV6-5
DNA: TGTGCCAGCAGTATAAAGCAGGGAGGAGGCTACACCTTC
CDR3: CASSIKQGGGYTF

size: .
J: TRBJ1-2
D: .
V: TRBV2
DNA: TGTGCCAGCAGAAACAGGGAAGTCGACTATGGCTACACCTTC
CDR3: CASRNREVDYGYTF

size: .
J: TRBJ2-5
D: TRBD2
V: TRBV6-5
DNA: TGTGCCAGCAGGCGGACTAGCGGGGTGGAGACCCAGTACTTC
CDR3: CASRRTSGVETQYF

size: .
J: TRBJ2-7
D: .
V: TRBV4-3
DNA: TGCGCCAGCAGCCCACAGAGGGGGGCCTACGAGCAGTACTTC
CDR3: CASSPQRGAYEQYF

size: .
J: TRBJ2-1
D: TRBD2
V: TRBV10-3
DNA: TGTGCCATCAGTGATCCCGCGGTAGCGGGGGCCCAAAGAAAAAGCTCCTACAATGAGCAGTTCTTC
CDR3: CAISDPAVAGAQRKSSYNEQFF

size: .
J: TRBJ1-4
D: TRBD1
V: TRBV5-6
DNA: TGTGCCAGCAGCGTCGACAGGGGTGAAAAACTGTTTTTT
CDR3: CASSVDRGEKLFF

size: .
J: TRBJ1-2
D: TRBD1
V: TRBV19
DNA: TGTGCCAGTAGGCCGGGACAGGGCATCTATGGCTACACCTTC
CDR3: CASRPGQGIYGYTF

size: .
J: TRBJ1-2
D: .
V: TRBV10-3
DNA: TGTGCCATCAGTGACCCAAAGGGCGGATATGGCTACACCTTC
CDR3: CAISDPKGGYGYTF

size: .
J: TRBJ2-6
D: TRBD2
V: TRBV5-5
DNA: TGTGCCAGCAGCTTGCTAGCGGGGGGGCACGGCAGTGGGGCCAACGTCCTGACTTTC
CDR3: CASSLLAGGHGSGANVLTF

size: .
J: TRBJ2-7
D: .
V: TRBV6-2/TRBV6-3
DNA: TGTGCCAGCAGTAAATTCCCTTCTTTCAACGAGCAGTACTTC
CDR3: CASSKFPSFNEQYF

size: .
J: TRBJ2-5
D: TRBD2
V: TRBV11-2
DNA: TGTGCCAGCAGCTTATCTAGCGGGCGACAAGAGACCCAGTACTTC
CDR3: CASSLSSGRQETQYF

size: hyperexpanded
J: TRBJ1-2
D: TRBD1
V: TRBV25-1
DNA: TGTGCCAGCAGGGGGAATGGACAGGGGAACTATGGCTACACCTTC
CDR3: CASRGNGQGNYGYTF

size: .
J: TRBJ2-7
D: TRBD1
V: TRBV5-5
DNA: TGTGCCAGCAGCTACGTACAGGGGGTCGAGCAGTACTTC
CDR3: CASSYVQGVEQYF

size: .
J: TRBJ1-6
D: TRBD1
V: TRBV6-5
DNA: TGTGCCAGCAGTTCGGACAGGGGGCGATCACTACCCCTCCACTTT
CDR3: CASSSDRGRSLPLHF

size: few
J: TRBJ1-3
D: .
V: TRBV7-2
DNA: TGTGCCAGCAGCTTTTCGTCACAGTCTGGGTCCGGAAACACCATATATTTT
CDR3: CASSFSSQSGSGNTIYF

size: few
J: TRBJ1-6
D: .
V: TRBV10-2
DNA: TGCGCCAGCAGTGATGAAGGGCCCCTCCACTTT
CDR3: CASSDEGPLHF

size: .
J: TRBJ1-1
D: .
V: TRBV19
DNA: TGTGCCAGTAGTATTTGGGTGCGGACTGAAGCTTTCTTT
CDR3: CASSIWVRTEAFF

size: .
J: TRBJ2-2
D: TRBD2
V: TRBV2
DNA: TGTGCCAGCAAGACAACCGGGACTAGTTTCCCCGGGGAGCTGTTTTTT
CDR3: CASKTTGTSFPGELFF

size: .
J: TRBJ1-2
D: TRBD1
V: TRBV5-1
DNA: TGCGCCAGCAGCGCACAGGGGAATGGCTACACCTTC
CDR3: CASSAQGNGYTF

size: .
J: TRBJ1-2
D: .
V: TRBV19
DNA: TGTGCCAGTACCCACCTTAGAGGGGGAATCTATGGCTACACCTTC
CDR3: CASTHLRGGIYGYTF

size: .
J: TRBJ1-2
D: .
V: TRBV10-2
DNA: TGCGCCAGCAGTTTAACCTTAGACTATGGCTACACCTTC
CDR3: CASSLTLDYGYTF

size: .
J: TRBJ1-5
D: TRBD1
V: TRBV4-3
DNA: TGCGCCAGCAGCCAAGATCTCGGGACAGGGAATCAGCCCCAGCATTTT
CDR3: CASSQDLGTGNQPQHF

size: .
J: TRBJ1-5
D: .
V: TRBV19
DNA: TGTGCCAGCAACCCCGACAGTATTAGCAATCAGCCCCAGCATTTT
CDR3: CASNPDSISNQPQHF

size: many
J: TRBJ2-2
D: .
V: TRBV27
DNA: TGTGCCAGCAGATGGGGCTCTCAGAACACCGGGGAGCTGTTTTTT
CDR3: CASRWGSQNTGELFF

size: .
J: TRBJ1-2
D: .
V: TRBV3-1/TRBV3-2
DNA: TGTGCCAGCAGCCAAGATCATTCGGGGGCTGGAGGCTACACCTTC
CDR3: CASSQDHSGAGGYTF

size: .
J: TRBJ2-5
D: TRBD1
V: TRBV5-1
DNA: TGCGCCAGCAGCCTGACAGGGAAAGAGACCCAGTACTTC
CDR3: CASSLTGKETQYF

size: .
J: TRBJ1-1
D: .
V: TRBV18
DNA: TGTGCCAGCTCACCACCCATATCACCGGGCCGGGCCGGAATGAACACTGAAGCTTTCTTT
CDR3: CASSPPISPGRAGMNTEAFF

size: .
J: TRBJ2-4
D: .
V: TRBV6-2/TRBV6-3
DNA: TGTGCCAGCAGTTACACCCCCTCAGGGGCAGGAAACATTCAGTACTTC
CDR3: CASSYTPSGAGNIQYF

size: few
J: TRBJ1-1
D: .
V: TRBV6-1
DNA: TGTGCCAGCAGTGAAGCGCCGACGTACACTGAAGCTTTCTTT
CDR3: CASSEAPTYTEAFF

size: .
J: TRBJ2-7
D: TRBD1
V: TRBV6-6
DNA: TGTGCCAGCAGCAGACCGGGACAGGGGCGGCAGGAGCAGTACTTC
CDR3: CASSRPGQGRQEQYF

size: .
J: TRBJ2-5
D: TRBD1
V: TRBV12-3/TRBV12-4
DNA: TGTGCCAGCAGCCCGGGACAGGGGGAGACCCAGTACTTC
CDR3: CASSPGQGETQYF

size: .
J: TRBJ1-1
D: .
V: TRBV4-2
DNA: TGTGCCAGCAGCCAAGAAGGAGGGGGAAGGTCTGAAGCTTTCTTT
CDR3: CASSQEGGGRSEAFF

size: .
J: TRBJ2-1
D: .
V: TRBV6-6
DNA: TGTGCCAGCAGGAAAGTTGTGGGGCGTGAGCAGTTCTTC
CDR3: CASRKVVGREQFF

size: .
J: TRBJ2-6
D: .
V: TRBV29-1
DNA: TGCAGCGTTGGGGACCCCCTCCTCGGGGCCAACGTCCTGACTTTC
CDR3: CSVGDPLLGANVLTF

size: few
J: TRBJ2-7
D: .
V: TRBV15
DNA: TGTGGCCACCCCCGGGGGTACGAGCAGTACTTC
CDR3: CGHPRGYEQYF

size: .
J: TRBJ2-7
D: .
V: TRBV3-1/TRBV3-2
DNA: TGTGCCAGCAGCCAAGGTTCCCGGGCCCCTCCAGTGCTACCGTACTTC
CDR3: CASSQGSRAPPVLPYF

size: .
J: TRBJ2-3
D: TRBD2
V: TRBV29-1
DNA: TGCAGCGCGGGGGGGGCGTCAGATACGCAGTATTTT
CDR3: CSAGGASDTQYF

size: .
J: TRBJ1-2
D: TRBD1
V: TRBV6-2/TRBV6-3
DNA: TGTGCCAGCAGTCGGGACAGGAACTATGGCTACACCTTC
CDR3: CASSRDRNYGYTF

size: once
J: TRBJ1-2
D: .
V: TRBV19
DNA: TGTGCCACAGAACGTGGCGGGGGAGGCTACACCTTC
CDR3: CATERGGGGYTF